This T cell receptor (beta chain) was captured in a study of human T cells and chemical hapten exposure. The time point here: patch test 1, 2 weeks after DPC sensitization. As for treatment: therapeutic diphenylcyclopropenone sensitization with weekly scalp DPC. Before extraction, the whole blood was not fractionated, and total RNA was taken from it. General observations from the study: Patch test score was positively correlated with the counts of PT1 expanded TCRs. Sensitizing to DPC left TCRs with a frequency above 1 in 1000 unaltered.

There are a few counts of this clonotype. As yet, its antigen is unknown. The DNA is omitted, as the CDR3 cannot be located on it reliably, and the CDR3 follows TCRdb's listing. The CDR3 adds up to 14 amino acids, both ends counted. Germline CDR1 SGHDT, CDR2 YYEEEE. TCRdb processed the RACE reads anew with MiXCR; each CDR3 protein has one entry. The table lists tens of thousands of distinct CDR3 sequences, approximately 9.8% of them singletons. Sequenced here: whole blood, sampled in connection with sensitization to the hapten diphenylcyclopropenone (DPC). The J gene is TRBJ2-3, the V gene TRBV5-6; no DNA check was done on the table's D call, TRBD1. This receptor was identified in a woman aged 40 to 50 with alopecia areata. Some clones in this sample may be carry-over from other donors' samples. The CDR3 loop is CASSTSTGTDTQYF.